This T cell receptor (beta chain) was documented in a study of early stage breast cancer tumors (TCRdb year 2017). Concerning the study at large: Of the approximately 15 invasive breast tumors, about 13 were found to be estrogen receptor-positive, progesterone receptor-positive and HER2-negative. Eight of the 12 ER+/PR+/HER2- tumors were invasive ductal carcinomas, while the other four were invasive lobular carcinomas. On average, each sample had around 10-fold read coverage. A total of 2.5 million to 3 million templates, representing 1,097,674 unique clonotypes, were detected across all samples. What the work shows at the level of the full study, not this receptor alone: Repertoires from blood resembled normal breast more closely than tumor, and using blood as a reference for each tissue separated tumor from normal in 14 of 16 patients. The small cohort size prevented analysis by tumor subtype. Chain pairing and functional markers such as CD4, CD8 and FOXP3 were missed by bulk genomic DNA sequencing of unsorted cells. Compared with adjacent normal breast tissue, tumors had higher clonality and approximately 2.5-fold greater T cell density. Enriched TCRB sequences shared across patients were mostly commonly generated sequences, unlikely to play an important role in the tumor microenvironment.

The study profiled bulk TCR beta-chain repertoires in matched peripheral blood, tumor and adjacent normal breast tissue taken from some 17 patients with early-stage breast cancer. Before surgery, roughly 4.5-10 mL of whole blood was collected into EDTA tubes and then processed within 2 hours. Ficoll-Paque centrifugation in SepMate-50 tubes was used to isolate peripheral blood mononuclear cells. PBMCs were cryopreserved in aliquots of about 1.8 to 4.5 million cells in about 90% FBS with roughly 10% DMSO and kept in liquid nitrogen. The Qiagen AllPrep DNA/RNA Mini kit was used to extract genomic DNA. Every sample was amplified as two independent genomic DNA replicates, using roughly 0.5 ug for blood and approximately 1.5 ug for tumor or normal breast. Following the manufacturer's instructions, the ImmunoSeq Intro kit was used to carry out TCRB sequencing on genomic DNA. Multiplex PCR ran about 29 cycles with proprietary primers and spike-in control sequences for absolute quantification. Single-end 150-bp reads were used to sequence an 87-bp fragment spanning the CDR3 and the flanking V and J genes. Seven samples, with two replicates for each sample, were multiplexed per lane of an Illumina MiSeq using version 3.0 chemistry. Per the source publication's procedure: Raw data were processed with the vendor's proprietary pipeline, and both replicates were merged into a single result per sample. Productive rearrangements sharing the V-gene family, CDR3 amino acid sequence and J-gene segment were defined as clonotypes. Clonality was calculated as 1 minus the normalized Shannon entropy (Pielou evenness) of TCRB abundances. T cell density was estimated as total templates divided by the number of input cells, with the number of input cells inferred from the DNA input amount. Recon was used with default parameters to estimate total repertoire diversity and clonality. A clonotype counted as tumor-enriched if its abundance in tumor exceeded 0.1% and was at least 32-fold higher than its abundance in normal breast. In TCRdb, the immuneACCESS table is reduced to in-frame sequences with V and J assigned. These tables do not hold every clone; where another copy was compared, an unresolved V gene accounts for under half, and the others remain unexplained. V and J calls and clone size follow that table, whereas D and trimming were derived from the DNA. The sample profile shows tens of thousands of clones; over 60% of them were found once. The leading ten clones occupy 5.5% to 8% of the sample.

Reading the germline V gene (reference sequence) gives CDR1 SGHKS and CDR2 YYEKEE. Counted from cysteine to phenylalanine, this CDR3 has 15 amino acids. The kept DNA is CDR3 alone, 45 bases in frame from the first base. V is cut back by 4 bases and J by 4 bases, with 10 bases in the junction unmatched. A single count supports this clone. Its antigen specificity is not known. Base qualities are not provided; no much larger clone lies one nucleotide away. Material: blood. This TCR was sampled from a person aged 45-60 years with breast cancer. Rearrangement joined TRBV5-5 to TRBJ2-7, with 8 middle bases fitting TRBD1. The CDR3 in this case is CASSRQGQGAYEQYF. The DNA sequence follows: TGTGCCAGCAGCCGCCAAGGGCAGGGGGCTTACGAGCAGTACTTC. Beyond the CDR3, the reference TRBV5-5 and TRBJ2-7 genes provide the residues; the full variable domain reads: DAGVTQSPTHLIKTRGQQVTLRCSPISGHKSVSWYQQVLGQGPQFIFQYYEKEERGRGNFPDRFSARQFPNYSSELNVNALLLGDSALYLCASSRQGQGAYEQYFGPGTRLTVT.